Shown below are 16 T cell receptor beta chains from a single sample sequenced in a study of T cell repertoires in cytomegalovirus infection. TCRdb processed the reads anew with MiXCR; each CDR3 protein has one entry. Among about 770,000 distinct CDR3 sequences, 29% were seen once, and the ten largest hold about an eighth. What these receptors recognize is not known. Specimen: cultured CD8+ T cells from PBMCs, collected from culture after CMV antigen stimulation. These receptors were taken from a human donor in good health (CMV status not recorded). Some clones in this sample may be carry-over from other donors' samples.

This chain joins TRBV15 and TRBJ2-3; D is possibly TRBD2 (7 bases). Trimming took 0 bases from V and 4 from J, leaving 17 bases between them. Looked up from germline, CDR1 is LNHNV and CDR2 is YYDKDF (reference sequence). This CDR3 region has 17 residues. CDR3 in DNA: TGTGCCACCAGCAGAGATCTGGAGGGGGGGCCCTCAGATACGCAGTATTTT. It yields the protein CATSRDLEGGPSDTQYF.

This chain links TRBV15 with TRBJ1-5; tentatively, D is TRBD1 (5 bases). Trimming cost V 0 bases and J 6 bases, with 12 bases left between them. CDR3 length: 15 residues. Germline V gives CDR1 LNHNV, CDR2 YYDKDF (reference sequence). CDR3 bases: TGTGCCACCAGCAGAGACTTGACAGAGGGTCAGCCCCAGCATTTT. It specifies CATSRDLTEGQPQHF. Drawing the rest from reference TRBV15 and TRBJ1-5, the complete variable domain is DAMVIQNPRYQVTQFGKPVTLSCSQTLNHNVMYWYQQKSSQAPKLLFHYYDKDFNNEADTPDNFQSRRPNTSFCFLDIRSPGLGDTAMYLCATSRDLTEGQPQHFGDGTRLSIL.

The rearrangement uses TRBV18 and TRBJ2-6; D gene uncertain. The V end was cut by 2 bases, the J end by 1 base, with 24 bases between. Germline-derived CDR1 and CDR2 are KGHSH and LQKENI. The CDR3 is made up of 21 amino acids. In DNA, the CDR3 is TGTGCCAGCTCACCAACTTTGGGCGCCTCAAACCCTTCATCTGGGGCCAACGTCCTGACTTTC. Residues: CASSPTLGASNPSSGANVLTF.

V is TRBV20-1 and J is TRBJ2-7; D possibly corresponds to TRBD1 (5 bases). The germline gives CDR1 DFQATT, CDR2 SNEGSKA (reference sequence). The CDR3 is 14 amino acids. Trimming pared 1 base from V and 3 bases from J, leaving 13 bases between. CDR3 sequence (DNA): TGCAGTGCTAGAGTATTCACAACAGGCTACGAGCAGTACGTC. Translated: CSARVFTTGYEQYV.

V and J are TRBV9 and TRBJ1-5; D remains ambiguous. V lost 3 bases and J 9 bases, leaving 19 bases between the germline ends. This CDR3 spans 15 amino acids. CDR1 and CDR2 from the germline V gene are SGDLS and YYNGEE. The CDR3 DNA is TGTGCCAGCAGCGCCTCGGACGGGGTAATATGGCCCCAGCATTTT. The encoded protein is CASSASDGVIWPQHF.

The chain combines TRBV6-5 with TRBJ1-3; 8 nucleotides agree with TRBD1. The germline V gene encodes CDR1 MNHEY and CDR2 SVGAGI. CDR3 length: 17 amino acids. V shed 6 bases, J shed 1 base, and the junction held 11 bases outside the gene matches. CDR3 amino acids: CASRPFQGATSGNTIYF. CDR3 sequence (DNA): TGTGCCAGCAGGCCATTCCAGGGGGCTACATCTGGAAACACCATATATTTT.

In this sample, this clonotype turned up a few times. This chain joins TRBV4-1 and TRBJ1-1, with 7 positions matching TRBD1. The CDR3 runs to 16 residues. In germline, CDR1 is MGHRA, CDR2 YSYEKL. Unmatched junction bases numbered 9, after V lost 3 bases and J lost 2 bases. The CDR3 DNA follows: TGCGCCAGCAGCCACCTAAGGGGACAGACCAACACTGAAGCTTTCTTT. This translates into CASSHLRGQTNTEAFF.

This clonotype showed up just a few times. The chain employs TRBV5-1 and TRBJ1-1, with D unresolved. V lost 7 bases, J lost 2 bases, and 12 bases lay in between. The CDR3 contains 13 residues. CDR1 is SGHRS, CDR2 YFSETQ, per germline. The DNA for the CDR3 is TGCGCCAGCTTCTCCGGGAGAAACACTGAAGCTTTCTTT. Translated: CASFSGRNTEAFF.

This clonotype was counted at least ten times. The CDR3 sequence is CASSLVDLTEAFF. CDR3 DNA sequence: TGTGCCAGCAGCTTAGTGGACCTCACTGAAGCTTTCTTT. The V and J genes are TRBV7-9 and TRBJ1-1; no definite D call. V was trimmed by 1 base and J by 4 bases, leaving 7 bases between them. In germline, CDR1 is SEHNR, CDR2 FQNEAQ (reference sequence). The CDR3 extends over 13 amino acids.

The table lists this clonotype with many counts. The rearrangement uses TRBV7-2 and TRBJ2-4, with 8 bases that match TRBD1. V lost 2 bases and J lost 8; bases outside the gene matches: 5. The V gene's germline CDR1 is SGHTA and CDR2 FQGNSA. This CDR3 spans 14 amino acids. CDR3 loop: CASSLQGAGDIQYF. The CDR3 DNA reads TGTGCCAGCAGCTTACAGGGGGCTGGGGACATTCAGTACTTC.

CDR3 in amino acids: CASSLASGDPDTQYF. In DNA form, the CDR3 reads TGTGCCAGCAGCTTGGCTAGCGGGGACCCAGATACGCAGTATTTT. The V call is TRBV7-9, the J call TRBJ2-3; 9 nucleotides agree with TRBD2. The CDR3 covers 15 residues. CDR1 is SEHNR, CDR2 FQNEAQ, per germline (reference sequence). V shed 3 bases and J 4 bases; nucleotides not matched to a gene: 5.

This clonotype occurred a few times. The rearrangement links TRBV10-3 to TRBJ2-7, with 8 bases identical to TRBD2. Unmatched junction bases numbered 6, after V lost 6 bases and J lost 5 bases. CDR3 length equals 13 residues. CDR1 and CDR2 from the germline V gene are ENHRY and SYGVKD. The DNA of the CDR3 is TGTGCCATCAGACCGGGACTAGGCAACGAGCAGTACTTC. Its translation is CAIRPGLGNEQYF.

This clonotype was picked up a small number of times. V is TRBV25-1 and J is TRBJ1-1, with TRBD1 identical over 7 bases. CDR3 length equals 14 residues. CDR1 is MGHDK, CDR2 SYGVNS, per germline. J gave up 7 bases and V 4 bases, and 9 bases lay outside the gene matches. CDR3 bases: TGTGCCAGCAGTGGGCGGGACAGAGCTTATGAAGCTTTCTTT. The encoded protein is CASSGRDRAYEAFF.

This clonotype was counted at least ten times. The chain recombines TRBV7-6 with TRBJ2-1; 8 nucleotides align to TRBD2. Germline CDR1 reads SGHVS; CDR2 reads FNYEAQ. CDR3 size: 15 residues. The trim removed 5 bases at V and 7 bases at J, leaving 10 bases unmatched. The CDR3 reads CASSLRLAGDNEQFF. The CDR3 DNA is TGTGCCAGCAGCCTTAGGCTAGCGGGCGATAATGAGCAGTTCTTC.

The chain recombines TRBV6-2 or TRBV6-3 with TRBJ2-1; D unresolved. The V gene lost 2 bases and the J gene lost 8 bases, with 13 bases spanning the gap. CDR3 length: 14 amino acids. Per germline, CDR1 MNHEY and CDR2 SVGEGT. The CDR3 region is CASSYGSMLDEQFF. DNA for the CDR3: TGTGCCAGCAGTTACGGTAGCATGTTAGATGAGCAGTTCTTC.

This clonotype was observed at least ten times. This chain links TRBV7-6 with TRBJ2-3; 10 bases are shared with TRBD1. The germline gives CDR1 SGHVS, CDR2 FNYEAQ. Trimming removed 5 bases from V and 2 bases from J; junction bases left unmatched: 4. This CDR3 region has 15 residues. This CDR3 is CASSMTGGNTDTQYF. CDR3 DNA: TGTGCCAGCAGCATGACAGGGGGCAACACAGATACGCAGTATTTT.